This T cell receptor beta chain originates from a study of blood T cells in healthy people across ages. Sample-barcoded 5' priming and a J-beta primer mix drove a second PCR of 7 to 11 cycles. Template switching added a 12-random-nucleotide identifier to every cDNA molecule. Sequencing yielded, for each sample, at least 2.5 million paired-end reads carrying CDR3. TCRdb called the 5' RACE reads again in MiXCR, with one record for every CDR3 protein. The data show around 1,800,000 distinct CDR3 sequences, 35% to 50% seen once. About this clonotype: Its antigen remains unknown.

Deletions cut 5 bases from V and 3 bases from J, with 21 bases between. The CDR3 sequence is 17 residues long. Study-wide findings and caveats: Both higher diversity and more naive CD4+ cells marked long-lived donors when set against aged donors.

The material sequenced was blood. The rearrangement uses TRBV12-3 or TRBV12-4 and TRBJ2-3, with a possible D match to TRBD1 (7 bases). The clonotype was recovered from a human donor in good health. Here the CDR3 DNA reads TGTGCCAGCAGTCTCACCCGATCAGGGGGGATTACAGATACGCAGTATTTT. Amino acids: CASSLTRSGGITDTQYF.